Given below is one T cell receptor (beta chain) in context. Its cognate antigen is unknown. Per germline, CDR1 MNHEY and CDR2 SMNVEV (reference sequence). J was trimmed by 6 bases and V by 7 bases; bases with no gene match: 7. The CDR3 has 15 amino acids. cDNA libraries for TCR alpha and TCR beta, carrying sample barcodes and UMIs, came from 5'RACE with constant-segment primers. TCRdb ran MiXCR on the 5' RACE reads and lists one entry per CDR3 protein. Of a few hundred thousand distinct CDR3 sequences in the sample, roughly a fifth were seen once. The data were obtained in a study of T-cell memory formation after mild COVID-19. Whole-study context: Among the donors, TCR clusters were largely specific to each donor.

General study findings and limits: A second wave expanding day 15 to 37 was CD4+-biased; contracting clones were balanced. Clones from the second wave (peaking day 37) had unconfirmed SARS-CoV-2 specificity.

This TCR derives from a man aged 18 to 30 who had mild COVID-19 (a few samples of this study predate the infection). Cell type and time point are not known. Source material: PBMCs or a T cell subset sorted from them (not recorded which). This chain links TRBV27 with TRBJ2-2, with 11 bases fitting TRBD2. Here the CDR3 reads CASTVSGGASGELFF. The DNA for the CDR3 is TGTGCCAGCACCGTTAGCGGGGGGGCCTCCGGGGAGCTGTTTTTT.